This TCR beta chain came from a study of vaccination effects on CD4 cells after COVID-19 (dated by TCRdb to 2021 to 2024). For the study in its entirety: Two doses of either the BNT162b2 or the mRNA-1273 mRNA SARS-CoV-2 vaccine were administered to participants. The study compared SARS-CoV-2 spike-specific CD4+ TCR repertoires before and after mRNA vaccination in COVID-19 convalescent patients and infection-naive vaccine recipients. The full study included some 10 COVID-19 convalescent patients and several SARS-CoV-2-naive healthy vaccine recipients. In the study, cultures from other donors were sequenced using the Oncomine TCR Beta short-read assay on an Illumina iSeq 100.

Libraries were prepared through the immunoSEQ multiplex PCR assay. TCR beta CDR3 sequencing was performed on DNA from the cultured, isolated CD4+ T cells. In the original analysis: Non-productive TCR sequences were removed, reads were trimmed to the CDR3 region, and CDR3s of at least 7 amino acids were retained. The MANAFEST web app was used to identify antigen-specific clonotypes by comparing expansion in peptide wells with expansion in reference cultures. For clones to be considered positive, expansion at FDR<0.05 versus reference and all other wells, an odds ratio above 5, and a frequency above 0.1% in two replicate wells were required. A clonotype was defined as cross-reactive if the clonotype was significantly expanded both in SARS-CoV-2 spike wells and in at least one common cold coronavirus spike condition. CDR3 similarity was assessed by Levenshtein distance using the stringdist R package, and unrooted trees were constructed with ape in R 3.6.1. TCRdb took over this immuneACCESS table, retaining in-frame rearrangements with V and J assigned. Such tables are incomplete; in checked studies, under half of the missing clones stem from an unresolved V gene, and the remainder is unexplained. Clone size and V and J calls were adopted from that table, with D and trimming inferred from the DNA. In this sample the table shows 20,000 to 25,000 clones, roughly 78% of which occur a single time. The ten largest clones capture 7.5% to 9.5% of the sample.

In the ViraFEST assay, PBMC were stimulated with viral peptide pools, and antigen-specific CD4+ T cell clonotypes were then identified by expansion using TCR sequencing. After 10 to 11 days of culture, CD4+ T cells were isolated with the EasySep CD4+ T cell isolation kit. Healthy vaccine recipients had no prior SARS-CoV-2 infection, confirmed by negative nucleocapsid antibodies before and after vaccination. About 2.2 million PBMC per well were cultured in IMDM with roughly 5% human AB serum, 10 IU/ml IL-2 and gentamicin, plus 10 ug/ml peptides. On days 3 and 7, half of the culture medium was replaced with fresh IL-2-containing medium. Unless otherwise noted, each peptide stimulation condition was cultured in triplicate wells. Using Ficoll-Paque Plus gradient centrifugation, PBMC were separated from whole blood and then either used fresh or cryopreserved at -140C. Overlapping peptide pools spanned the spike proteins of SARS-CoV-2 and the common cold coronaviruses HCoV-NL63, HCoV-OC43 and HCoV-229E. The QIAamp micro DNA kit was used to extract genomic DNA from the cultured CD4+ T cells.

This clone has only one observation. Which antigen it targets is not known. No qualities accompany the bases; no much larger clone lies one base away. Findings and caveats that apply to the study as a whole: Limitations of the study were the small number of convalescent patients and the absence of early post-infection timepoints. Both infection-induced and vaccine-induced clones contracted markedly at late post-vaccination timepoints, which is consistent with waning T cell responses. In healthy vaccine recipients, vaccine-induced clones were almost all SARS-CoV-2 mono-reactive, with only 1 of 255 cross-reactive with common cold coronaviruses.

The source is a human donor who received a COVID-19 vaccine. The input for sequencing was CD4+ T cells from PBMCs cultured with HCoV-NL63 spike peptides, taken before COVID-19 vaccination. Sample cell subset or site, as interpreted from the label and publication: HCoV-NL63 spike overlapping peptide pool stimulation.

The CDR3 here reads CASRTSGGASYEQYF. In nucleotides, the sequence is TGCGCCAGCAGGACCAGCGGGGGGGCCTCCTACGAGCAGTACTTC. The rearranged segments are TRBV4-1 and TRBJ2-7, with TRBD2 matching 10 junction bases. The V end gives up 6 bases and the J end 0 bases, leaving 5 bases in the junction not matched to a gene. From the germline V gene, CDR1 is MGHRA and CDR2 is YSYEKL. The CDR3 sequence holds 15 residues, the cysteine and phenylalanine included. Of all the DNA, just the CDR3 is kept, 45 bases in frame from base 1.